One and the same sample provided the 9 T cell receptor beta chains below, sequenced in a study of T cell repertoires in cytomegalovirus infection. No cognate antigen is known for these TCRs. MiXCR was run by TCRdb on the reads, yielding one entry per CDR3 protein. The sample yields a few hundred thousand distinct CDR3 sequences, under 55% seen once. The input for sequencing was cultured PBMCs, taken from culture after CMV antigen stimulation. These receptors were obtained from a human donor in good health (CMV status not recorded). Some clones in this sample may be carry-over from other donors' samples.

This clonotype was seen a single time. The V gene is TRBV20-1, the J gene TRBJ2-5, with D perhaps matching TRBD1 (8 bases). V lost 1 base and J 7 bases, leaving 16 bases between the germline ends. This CDR3 is built from 14 residues. Germline V CDR1 and CDR2: DFQATT, SNEGSKA (reference sequence). CDR3: CSARVGGGTGTQYF. The DNA for the CDR3 is TGCAGTGCTAGAGTTGGGGGGGGGACAGGGACCCAGTACTTC.

In its sample, this clonotype was seen a few times. The chain has TRBV12-3 or TRBV12-4 and TRBJ1-2; D remains unclear. The CDR3 totals 14 residues. V lost 5 bases and J lost 0, with 10 bases in between. CDR3: CASSPGRTNYGYTF. CDR3 in DNA: TGTGCCAGCAGTCCAGGTCGTACTAACTATGGCTACACCTTC.

The V call is TRBV19, the J call TRBJ2-5; D gene uncertain. Germline V gene data show CDR1 as LNHDA and CDR2 as SQIVND (reference sequence). The CDR3 runs to 12 residues. The V and J ends lost 10 bases and 9 bases respectively, with 18 bases between them. The CDR3 sequence: CATANEPMAQYF. In nucleotides, the CDR3 is TGTGCCACCGCGAATGAACCAATGGCCCAGTACTTC.

This clonotype has just a few counts. This rearrangement joins TRBV20-1 to TRBJ1-1; no reliable D call. This CDR3 is built from 11 residues. Germline V CDR1 and CDR2: DFQATT, SNEGSKA (reference sequence). Deletions cut 3 bases from V and 3 bases from J, with 5 bases between. The CDR3 sequence: CSARSDTEAFF. CDR3 coding DNA: TGCAGTGCTAGGTCCGACACTGAAGCTTTCTTT.

The CDR3 here is CASSSLAGGSPRTDTQYF. The CDR3 DNA reads TGTGCCAGCAGCTCACTAGCGGGAGGAAGTCCCCGCACAGATACGCAGTATTTT. V gene TRBV7-2 combines with J gene TRBJ2-3; 12 nucleotides match TRBD2. CDR3 length: 18 residues. Germline-derived CDR1 and CDR2 are SGHTA and FQGNSA. Trimming took 4 bases from V and 1 from J; bases not matched to a gene: 9. The entire variable domain, with the rest obtained from reference TRBV7-2 and TRBJ2-3, is as follows: GAGVSQSPSNKVTEKGKDVELRCDPISGHTALYWYRQSLGQGLEFLIYFQGNSAPDKSGLPSDRFSAERTGGSVSTLTIQRTQQEDSAVYLCASSSLAGGSPRTDTQYFGPGTRLTVL.

The chain employs TRBV7-6 and TRBJ2-7; D is undetermined. CDR3 length: 15 residues. The germline V gene encodes CDR1 SGHVS and CDR2 FNYEAQ. V lost 0 bases, J lost 9 bases, and 18 bases lay in between. This CDR3 reads CASSLAATLWVVQYF. CDR3 nucleotides: TGTGCCAGCAGCTTAGCGGCTACCTTGTGGGTAGTGCAGTACTTC. Complete variable domain (other parts from reference TRBV7-6 and TRBJ2-7): GAGVSQSPRYKVTKRGQDVALRCDPISGHVSLYWYRQALGQGPEFLTYFNYEAQQDKSGLPNDRFSAERPEGSISTLTIQRTEQRDSAMYRCASSLAATLWVVQYFGPGTRLTVT.

The chain is built from TRBV5-4 and TRBJ2-1, with TRBD2 matching over 8 bases. Germline assignment: CDR1 SGHNT and CDR2 YYREEE (reference sequence). After removal of 4 bases from V and 8 bases from J, the junction contained 11 bases not matched to a gene. There are 15 residues in the CDR3. The CDR3 loop is CASSPGGGGEDEQFF. CDR3 nucleotide sequence: TGTGCCAGCAGCCCGGGGGGGGGGGGGGAAGATGAGCAGTTCTTC.

There are a few counts of this clonotype. The CDR3 sequence is CASSLGREINNEQFF. The CDR3 nucleotides read TGTGCCAGCAGCTTAGGGCGGGAGATCAACAATGAGCAGTTCTTC. The rearrangement links TRBV7-2 to TRBJ2-1; TRBD2 matches 7 bases. From germline, CDR1 is SGHTA and CDR2 FQGNSA. This CDR3 has 15 amino acids. The V and J ends lost 1 base and 5 bases, in that order; junction bases with no gene match: 5. Complete variable domain (other parts from reference TRBV7-2 and TRBJ2-1): GAGVSQSPSNKVTEKGKDVELRCDPISGHTALYWYRQSLGQGLEFLIYFQGNSAPDKSGLPSDRFSAERTGGSVSTLTIQRTQQEDSAVYLCASSLGREINNEQFFGPGTRLTVL.

This clonotype was recorded a few times. The chain joins TRBV6-6 to TRBJ1-1, with TRBD1 as a possible D gene (6 bases). The CDR3 covers 17 residues. Germline V gives CDR1 MNHNY, CDR2 SVGAGI (reference sequence). V lost 6 bases, J lost 0 bases, and 20 bases lay in between. The CDR3 loop reads CASSQLSPGQVNTEAFF. DNA for the CDR3: TGTGCCAGCAGCCAACTATCTCCGGGACAAGTGAACACTGAAGCTTTCTTT.